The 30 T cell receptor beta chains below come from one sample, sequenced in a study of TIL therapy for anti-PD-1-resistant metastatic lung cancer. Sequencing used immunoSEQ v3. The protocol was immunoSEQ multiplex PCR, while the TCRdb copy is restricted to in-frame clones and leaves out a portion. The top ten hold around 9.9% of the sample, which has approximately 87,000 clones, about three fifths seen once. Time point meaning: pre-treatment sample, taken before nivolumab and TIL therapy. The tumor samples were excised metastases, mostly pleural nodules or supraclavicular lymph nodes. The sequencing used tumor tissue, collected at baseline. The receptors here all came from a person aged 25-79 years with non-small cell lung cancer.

The CDR3: CASTLGQAGGEQYF. Here the CDR3 DNA reads TGTGCCAGCACCCTCGGACAGGCGGGCGGCGAGCAGTACTTC. The genes are TRBV6-6 and TRBJ2-7; 7 bases are shared with TRBD1. The ends lost 7 bases at V and 6 bases at J; junction bases unmatched: 12. The CDR3 runs 14 residues. The germline V gene has CDR1 MNHNY and CDR2 SVGAGI (reference sequence).

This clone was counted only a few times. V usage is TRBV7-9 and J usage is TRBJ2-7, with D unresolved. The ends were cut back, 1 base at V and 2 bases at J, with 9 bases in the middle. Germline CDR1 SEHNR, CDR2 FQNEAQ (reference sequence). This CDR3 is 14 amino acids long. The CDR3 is CASSLEEAPYEQYF. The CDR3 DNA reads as TGTGCCAGCAGCTTAGAAGAGGCCCCCTACGAGCAGTACTTC.

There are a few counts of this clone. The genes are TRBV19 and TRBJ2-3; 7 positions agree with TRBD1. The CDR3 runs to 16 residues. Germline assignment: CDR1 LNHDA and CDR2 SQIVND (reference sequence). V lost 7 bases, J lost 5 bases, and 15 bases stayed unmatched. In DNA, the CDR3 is TGTGCCAGTACCCCTTCGACAGGGTGGGGAATAGATACGCAGTATTTT. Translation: CASTPSTGWGIDTQYF. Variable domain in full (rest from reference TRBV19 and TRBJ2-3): DGGITQSPKYLFRKEGQNVTLSCEQNLNHDAMYWYRQDPGQGLRLIYYSQIVNDFQKGDIAEGYSVSREKKESFPLTVTSAQKNPTAFYLCASTPSTGWGIDTQYFGPGTRLTVL.

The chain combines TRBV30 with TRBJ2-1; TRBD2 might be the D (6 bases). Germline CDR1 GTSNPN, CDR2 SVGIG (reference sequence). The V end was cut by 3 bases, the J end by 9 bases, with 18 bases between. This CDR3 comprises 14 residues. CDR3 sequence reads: CAWSFKTSSTEQFF. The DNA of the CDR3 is TGTGCCTGGAGCTTTAAAACTAGCTCTACTGAGCAGTTCTTC.

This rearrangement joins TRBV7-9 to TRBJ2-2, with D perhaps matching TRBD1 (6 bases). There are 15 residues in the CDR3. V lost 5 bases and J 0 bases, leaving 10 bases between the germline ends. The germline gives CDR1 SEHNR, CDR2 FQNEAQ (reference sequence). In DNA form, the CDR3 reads TGTGCCAGCAGCGTAGGGGGTCCGAACACCGGGGAGCTGTTTTTT. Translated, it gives CASSVGGPNTGELFF.

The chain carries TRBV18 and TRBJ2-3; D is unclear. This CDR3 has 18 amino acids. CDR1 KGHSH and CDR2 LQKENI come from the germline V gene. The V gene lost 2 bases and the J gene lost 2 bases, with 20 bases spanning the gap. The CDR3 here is CASSPKPGLGQNTDTQYF. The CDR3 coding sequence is TGTGCCAGCTCACCAAAACCAGGTTTGGGTCAAAACACAGATACGCAGTATTTT.

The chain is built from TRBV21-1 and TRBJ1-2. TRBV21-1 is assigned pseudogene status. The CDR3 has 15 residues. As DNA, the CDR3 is TGTGCCAGCAACCCAGCACATAAACTGAACTATGGCTACACCTTC. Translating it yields CASNPAHKLNYGYTF.

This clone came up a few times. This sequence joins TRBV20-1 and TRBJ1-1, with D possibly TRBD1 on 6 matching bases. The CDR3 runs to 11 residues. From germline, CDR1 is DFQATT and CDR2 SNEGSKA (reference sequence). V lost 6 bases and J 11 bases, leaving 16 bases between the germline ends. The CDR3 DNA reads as TGCAGTGCCCAGAGAGGGAGGGGGGCTTTCTTT. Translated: CSAQRGRGAFF.

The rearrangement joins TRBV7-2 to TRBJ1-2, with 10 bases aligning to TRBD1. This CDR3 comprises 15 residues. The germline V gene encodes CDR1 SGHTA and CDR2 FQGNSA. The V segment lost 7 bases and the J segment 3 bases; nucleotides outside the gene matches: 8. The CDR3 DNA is TGTGCCAGCACCGCCGGGACAGGGGCTTACTATGGCTACACCTTC. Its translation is CASTAGTGAYYGYTF.

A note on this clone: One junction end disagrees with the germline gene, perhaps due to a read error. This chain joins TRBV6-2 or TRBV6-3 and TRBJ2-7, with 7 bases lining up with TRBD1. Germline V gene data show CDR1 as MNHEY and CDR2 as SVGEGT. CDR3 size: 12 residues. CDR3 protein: CASSITGTALNF. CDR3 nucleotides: TGTGCCAGCAGTATTACCGGGACAGCCCTGAACTTC.

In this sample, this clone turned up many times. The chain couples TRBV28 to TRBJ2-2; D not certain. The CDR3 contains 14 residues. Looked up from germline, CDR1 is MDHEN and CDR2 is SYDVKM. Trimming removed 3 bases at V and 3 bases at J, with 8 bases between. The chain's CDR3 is CASSFRIHTGELFF. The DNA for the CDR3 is TGTGCCAGCAGTTTCAGGATTCACACCGGGGAGCTGTTTTTT.

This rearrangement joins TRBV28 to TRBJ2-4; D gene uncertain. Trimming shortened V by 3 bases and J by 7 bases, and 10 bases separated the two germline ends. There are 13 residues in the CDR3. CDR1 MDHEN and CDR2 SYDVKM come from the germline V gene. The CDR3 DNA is TGTGCCAGCAGTTTCATGGGATGGAACATTCAGTACTTC. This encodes CASSFMGWNIQYF.

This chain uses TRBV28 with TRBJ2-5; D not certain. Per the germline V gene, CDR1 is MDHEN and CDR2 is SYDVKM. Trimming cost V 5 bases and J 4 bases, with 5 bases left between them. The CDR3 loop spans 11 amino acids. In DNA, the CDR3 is TGTGCCAGCAGTCTTATAGAGACCCAGTACTTC. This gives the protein CASSLIETQYF. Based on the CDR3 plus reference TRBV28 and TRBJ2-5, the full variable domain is DVKVTQSSRYLVKRTGEKVFLECVQDMDHENMFWYRQDPGLGLRLIYFSYDVKMKEKGDIPEGYSVSREKKERFSLILESASTNQTSMYLCASSLIETQYFGPGTRLLVL.

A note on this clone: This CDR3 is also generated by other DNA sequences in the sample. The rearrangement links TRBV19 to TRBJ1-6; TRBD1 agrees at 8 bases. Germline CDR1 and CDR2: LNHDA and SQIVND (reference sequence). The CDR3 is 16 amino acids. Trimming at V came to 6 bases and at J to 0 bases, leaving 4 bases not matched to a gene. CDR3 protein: CASSPQGGSYNSPLHF. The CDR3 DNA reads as TGTGCCAGTAGCCCACAGGGGGGCTCCTATAATTCACCCCTCCACTTT.

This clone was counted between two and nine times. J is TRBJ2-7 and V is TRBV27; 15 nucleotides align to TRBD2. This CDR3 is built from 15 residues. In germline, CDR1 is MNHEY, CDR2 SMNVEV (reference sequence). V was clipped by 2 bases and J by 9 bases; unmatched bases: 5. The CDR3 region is CASSLPGTSGRTQYF. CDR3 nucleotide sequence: TGTGCCAGCAGTTTACCTGGGACTAGCGGGAGGACGCAGTACTTC.

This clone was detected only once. This CDR3 is CASSFDSGGRFEQFF. For the CDR3, the DNA is TGTGCCAGCAGCTTCGACTCGGGGGGAAGATTTGAGCAGTTCTTC. The chain recombines TRBV7-2 with TRBJ2-1, with 7 nucleotides matching TRBD2. V dropped 3 bases and J dropped 9; count of bases not matched to a gene: 11. The CDR3 has 15 residues. Germline assignment: CDR1 SGHTA and CDR2 FQGNSA.

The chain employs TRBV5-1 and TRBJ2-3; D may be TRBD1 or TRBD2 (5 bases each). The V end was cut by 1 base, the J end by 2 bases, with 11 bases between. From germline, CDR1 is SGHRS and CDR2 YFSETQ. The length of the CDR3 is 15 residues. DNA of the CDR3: TGCGCCAGCAGCTTGAGTCGGGGACCCACAGATACGCAGTATTTT. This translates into CASSLSRGPTDTQYF.

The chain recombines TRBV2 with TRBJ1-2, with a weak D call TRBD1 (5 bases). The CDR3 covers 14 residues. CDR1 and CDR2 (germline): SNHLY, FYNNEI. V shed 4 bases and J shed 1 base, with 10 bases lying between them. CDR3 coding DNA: TGTGCCAGCAGTGGATCCCAGGGTAACTATGGCTACACCTTC. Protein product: CASSGSQGNYGYTF.

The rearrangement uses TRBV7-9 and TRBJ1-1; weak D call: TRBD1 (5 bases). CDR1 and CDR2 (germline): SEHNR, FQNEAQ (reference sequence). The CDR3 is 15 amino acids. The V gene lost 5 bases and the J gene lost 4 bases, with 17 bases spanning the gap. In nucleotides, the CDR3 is TGTGCCAGCAGCCCACCCGGGAGACAGTTCACTGAAGCTTTCTTT. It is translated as CASSPPGRQFTEAFF.

CDR3 region: CASSPQVAGYMNTEAFF. For the CDR3, the DNA is TGCGCCAGCAGCCCCCAGGTGGCAGGATACATGAACACTGAAGCTTTCTTT. V is TRBV5-1 and J is TRBJ1-1; D unclear. V lost 4 bases and J lost 0, with 19 bases in between. This CDR3 is built from 17 residues. In germline, CDR1 is SGHRS, CDR2 YFSETQ.

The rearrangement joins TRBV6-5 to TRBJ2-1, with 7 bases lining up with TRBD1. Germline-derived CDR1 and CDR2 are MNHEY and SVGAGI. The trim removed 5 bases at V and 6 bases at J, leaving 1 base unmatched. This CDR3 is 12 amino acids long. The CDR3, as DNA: TGTGCCAGCAGTCGGGACAGCAATGAGCAGTTCTTC. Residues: CASSRDSNEQFF.

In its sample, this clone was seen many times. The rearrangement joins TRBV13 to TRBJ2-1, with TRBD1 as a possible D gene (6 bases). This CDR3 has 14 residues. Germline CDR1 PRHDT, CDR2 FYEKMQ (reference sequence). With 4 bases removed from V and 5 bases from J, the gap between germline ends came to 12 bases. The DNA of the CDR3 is TGTGCCAGCAGCTGGGACACGGGACACAATGAGCAGTTCTTC. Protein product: CASSWDTGHNEQFF. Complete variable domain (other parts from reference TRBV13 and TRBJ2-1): AAGVIQSPRHLIKEKRETATLKCYPIPRHDTVYWYQQGPGQDPQFLISFYEKMQSDKGSIPDRFSAQQFSDYHSELNMSSLELGDSALYFCASSWDTGHNEQFFGPGTRLTVL.

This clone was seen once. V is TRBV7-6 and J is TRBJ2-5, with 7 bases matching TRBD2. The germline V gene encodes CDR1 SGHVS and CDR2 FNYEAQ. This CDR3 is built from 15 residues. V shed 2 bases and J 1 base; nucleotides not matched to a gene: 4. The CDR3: CASSLSPSGQETQYF. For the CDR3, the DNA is TGTGCCAGCAGCTTATCTCCTAGCGGCCAAGAGACCCAGTACTTC.

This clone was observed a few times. The CDR3 bases are TGTGCCAGCAGTTTCGGACAGGGTTACGAGCAGTACTTC. Its protein is CASSFGQGYEQYF. This chain connects TRBV28 to TRBJ2-7, with TRBD1 identical over 8 bases. The V gene's germline CDR1 is MDHEN and CDR2 SYDVKM. This CDR3 comprises 13 residues. The J segment lost 4 bases and the V segment lost 3 bases, leaving 2 bases of the junction unmatched.

CDR3 in amino acids: CASSWGPGEQYF. Here the CDR3 DNA reads TGTGCCAGCAGCTGGGGACCGGGCGAGCAGTACTTC. V gene TRBV11-3 combines with J gene TRBJ2-7, with D tentatively TRBD1 or TRBD2 (5 bases each). V was shortened by 4 bases and J by 6 bases, with 10 bases between the two germline ends. This CDR3 has 12 amino acids. The germline gives CDR1 SGHNT, CDR2 YENEEA.

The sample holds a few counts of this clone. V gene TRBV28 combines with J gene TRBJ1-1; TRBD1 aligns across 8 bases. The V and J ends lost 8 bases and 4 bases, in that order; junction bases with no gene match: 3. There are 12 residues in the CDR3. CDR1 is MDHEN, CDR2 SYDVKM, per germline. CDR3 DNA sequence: TGTGCCAGCCGGACAGGGAGCACTGAAGCTTTCTTT. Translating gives CASRTGSTEAFF.

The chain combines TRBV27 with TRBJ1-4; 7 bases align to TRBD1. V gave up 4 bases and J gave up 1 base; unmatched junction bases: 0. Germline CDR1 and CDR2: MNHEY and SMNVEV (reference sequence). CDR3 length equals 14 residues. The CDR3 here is CASSSGGTNEKLFF. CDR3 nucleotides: TGTGCCAGCAGTTCAGGGGGAACTAATGAAAAACTGTTTTTT.

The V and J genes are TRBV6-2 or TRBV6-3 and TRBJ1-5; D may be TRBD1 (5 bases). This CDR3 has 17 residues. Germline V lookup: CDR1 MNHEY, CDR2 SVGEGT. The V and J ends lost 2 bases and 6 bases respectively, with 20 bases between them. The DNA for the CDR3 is TGTGCCAGCAGTTACAAGGAGGGAGGCTGGGGCGGTCAGCCCCAGCATTTT. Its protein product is CASSYKEGGWGGQPQHF.

This CDR3 reads CASSLYGYTGELFF. The CDR3 coding sequence is TGTGCCAGCAGTCTTTACGGTTACACCGGGGAGCTGTTTTTT. The chain is built from TRBV6-2 or TRBV6-3 and TRBJ2-2; D gene uncertain. Trimming left V 5 bases short and J 3 bases short, with 10 bases between. The CDR3 is 14 amino acids. Per the germline V gene, CDR1 is MNHEY and CDR2 is SVGEGT.

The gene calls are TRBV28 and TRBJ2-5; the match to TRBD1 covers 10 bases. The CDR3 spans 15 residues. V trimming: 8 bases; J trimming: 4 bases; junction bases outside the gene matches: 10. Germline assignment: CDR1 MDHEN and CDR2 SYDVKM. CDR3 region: CASGGTGARLETQYF. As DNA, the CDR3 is TGTGCCAGCGGGGGGACAGGGGCAAGACTAGAGACCCAGTACTTC. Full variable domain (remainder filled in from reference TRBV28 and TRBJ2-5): DVKVTQSSRYLVKRTGEKVFLECVQDMDHENMFWYRQDPGLGLRLIYFSYDVKMKEKGDIPEGYSVSREKKERFSLILESASTNQTSMYLCASGGTGARLETQYFGPGTRLLVL.